These T cell receptor beta chains were read from a single sample in a study of T cell responses to AZD1222 COVID-19 vaccine. The data were produced by immunoSEQ multiplex PCR, yet TCRdb's version contains in-frame clones alone and is incomplete. The sample has 140,000 to 150,000 clones, more than 70% seen once. The source was peripheral blood, collected on day 0 of AZD1222 vaccination. These receptors were taken from an adult in good health. Each CDR3 is given with its conserved first and last residue. The D gene is left open where the match is weak. Size is stated for part of the rows, as once, few or many counts, or as a class when the clone is expanded.

>TRBJ1-5|TRBD1|14|TRBV7-9|once
CASRRQGPNQPQHF
TGTGCCAGCAGGCGACAGGGTCCCAATCAGCCCCAGCATTTT
>TRBJ2-7|TRBD1|16|TRBV19|-
CASSIPGQGNSYEQYF
TGTGCCAGTAGTATTCCCGGACAGGGGAACTCCTACGAGCAGTACTTC
>TRBJ2-7|TRBD1|17|TRBV28|-
CASSLGQGAESSYEQYF
TGTGCCAGCAGCTTGGGACAGGGGGCAGAGAGCTCCTACGAGCAGTACTTC
>TRBJ1-5|-|13|TRBV4-1|-
CASSYPGQGPQHF
TGCGCCAGCAGCTACCCGGGGCAAGGGCCCCAGCATTTT
>TRBJ1-5|TRBD1|16|TRBV18|-
CASSMDRGYSNQPQHF
TGTGCCAGCTCGATGGACAGGGGTTATAGCAATCAGCCCCAGCATTTT
>TRBJ1-2|-|14|TRBV27|-
CASSFNRFYYGYTF
TGTGCCAGCAGTTTTAACAGGTTTTACTATGGCTACACCTTC
>TRBJ2-1|-|14|TRBV7-2|-
CASSVTRGPNEQFF
TGTGCCAGCAGCGTCACTAGGGGCCCCAATGAGCAGTTCTTC
>TRBJ2-7|TRBD1|14|TRBV5-6|-
CASSKTGTGYEQYF
TGTGCCAGCAGCAAAACCGGGACAGGCTACGAGCAGTACTTC
>TRBJ1-1|TRBD1|15|TRBV23-1|-
CASKPEGDRGNEAFF
TGCGCCAGCAAGCCCGAGGGGGACAGGGGAAATGAAGCTTTCTTT
>TRBJ1-5|TRBD1|16|TRBV18|-
CASQATGAMGNQPQHF
TGTGCCAGTCAGGCTACAGGGGCGATGGGCAATCAGCCCCAGCATTTT
>TRBJ1-2|-|14|TRBV29-1|once
CSVRGLQSLYGYTF
TGCAGCGTTAGGGGGTTACAGTCCCTCTATGGCTACACCTTC
>TRBJ2-2|-|13|TRBV19|-
CASRPRWVWELFF
TGTGCCAGTAGACCCCGCTGGGTCTGGGAGCTGTTTTTT
>TRBJ1-5|TRBD1|13|TRBV6-5|-
CAARGQINQPQHF
TGTGCCGCGAGGGGGCAAATTAATCAGCCCCAGCATTTT
>TRBJ1-1|TRBD1|15|TRBV18|-
CASSPGQGLNTEAFF
TGTGCCAGCTCGCCGGGACAGGGCTTGAACACTGAAGCTTTCTTT
>TRBJ2-3|-|16|TRBV27|-
CASSLLGGAYTDTQYF
TGTGCCAGCAGTTTATTGGGCGGGGCCTACACAGATACGCAGTATTTT
>TRBJ1-1|-|13|TRBV15|-
CATSSLGGLAAFF
TGTGCCACCAGCAGCCTTGGGGGGTTGGCGGCTTTCTTT
>TRBJ2-5|-|13|TRBV7-2|-
CASSNQAGETQYF
TGTGCCAGCAGCAACCAGGCGGGAGAGACCCAGTACTTC
>TRBJ1-1|-|14|TRBV7-9|-
CASSLVGGHTEAFF
TGTGCCAGCAGCTTAGTTGGGGGGCACACTGAAGCTTTCTTT
>TRBJ1-1|-|13|TRBV27|-
CASNLTPTTEAFF
TGTGCCAGCAACCTGACACCCACAACTGAAGCTTTCTTT
>TRBJ1-2|TRBD1|15|TRBV6-1|-
CASSERGRGNYGYTF
TGTGCCAGCAGTGAAAGGGGCAGGGGGAACTATGGCTACACCTTC